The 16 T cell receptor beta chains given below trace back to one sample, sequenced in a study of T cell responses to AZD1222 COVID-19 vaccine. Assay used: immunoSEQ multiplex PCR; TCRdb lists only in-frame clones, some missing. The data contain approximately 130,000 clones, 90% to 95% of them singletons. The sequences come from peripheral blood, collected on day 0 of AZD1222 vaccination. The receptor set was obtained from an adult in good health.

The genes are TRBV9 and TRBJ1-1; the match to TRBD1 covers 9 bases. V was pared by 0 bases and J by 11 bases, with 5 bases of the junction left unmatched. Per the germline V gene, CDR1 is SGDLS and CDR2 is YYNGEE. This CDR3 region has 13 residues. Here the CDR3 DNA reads TGTGCCAGCAGCGTAGAACAGGGGGCGAAGGCTTTCTTT. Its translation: CASSVEQGAKAFF.

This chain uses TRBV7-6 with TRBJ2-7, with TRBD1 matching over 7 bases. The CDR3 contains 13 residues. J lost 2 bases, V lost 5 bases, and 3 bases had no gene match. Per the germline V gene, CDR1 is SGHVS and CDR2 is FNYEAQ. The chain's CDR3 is CASSPDRAYEQYF. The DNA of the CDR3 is TGTGCCAGCAGCCCCGACAGGGCCTACGAGCAGTACTTC.

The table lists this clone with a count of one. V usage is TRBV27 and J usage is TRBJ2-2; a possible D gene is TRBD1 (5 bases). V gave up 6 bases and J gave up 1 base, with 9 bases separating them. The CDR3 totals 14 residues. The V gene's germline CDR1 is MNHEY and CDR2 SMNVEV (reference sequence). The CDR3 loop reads CASRATGNTGELFF. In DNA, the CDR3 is TGTGCCAGCAGGGCCACAGGGAACACCGGGGAGCTGTTTTTT.

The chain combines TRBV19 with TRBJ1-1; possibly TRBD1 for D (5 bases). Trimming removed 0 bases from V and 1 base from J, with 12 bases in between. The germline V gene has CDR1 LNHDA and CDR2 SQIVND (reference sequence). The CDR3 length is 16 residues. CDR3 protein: CASSIDRRGRNTEAFF. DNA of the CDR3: TGTGCCAGTAGTATAGATCGAAGGGGACGGAACACTGAAGCTTTCTTT.

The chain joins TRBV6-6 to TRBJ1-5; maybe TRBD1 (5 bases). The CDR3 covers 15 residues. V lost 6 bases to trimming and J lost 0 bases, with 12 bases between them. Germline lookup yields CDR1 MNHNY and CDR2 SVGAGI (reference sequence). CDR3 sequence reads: CASREGDLSNQPQHF. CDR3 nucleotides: TGTGCCAGCAGGGAAGGGGACCTTAGCAATCAGCCCCAGCATTTT.

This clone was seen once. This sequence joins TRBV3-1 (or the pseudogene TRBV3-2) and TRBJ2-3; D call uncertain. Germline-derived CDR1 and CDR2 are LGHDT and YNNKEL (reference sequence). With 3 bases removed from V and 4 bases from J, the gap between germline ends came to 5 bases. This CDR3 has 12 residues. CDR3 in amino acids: CASSHRADTQYF. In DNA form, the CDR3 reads TGTGCCAGCAGCCATAGGGCAGATACGCAGTATTTT.

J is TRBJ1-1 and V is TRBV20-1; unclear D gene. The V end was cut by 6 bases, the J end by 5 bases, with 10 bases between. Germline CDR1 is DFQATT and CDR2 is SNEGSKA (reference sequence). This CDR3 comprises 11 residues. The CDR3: CSARAGTEAFF. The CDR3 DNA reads TGCAGTGCCCGAGCGGGAACTGAAGCTTTCTTT.

CDR3 residues: CASILASSGANTEAFF. In nucleotides, the CDR3 is TGTGCCAGTATCCTGGCCTCATCGGGGGCGAACACTGAAGCTTTCTTT. The chain joins TRBV19 to TRBJ1-1; weak D call: TRBD1 (6 bases). Germline CDR1 and CDR2: LNHDA and SQIVND (reference sequence). The CDR3 runs 16 residues. V lost 7 bases and J 1 base, leaving 19 bases between the germline ends.

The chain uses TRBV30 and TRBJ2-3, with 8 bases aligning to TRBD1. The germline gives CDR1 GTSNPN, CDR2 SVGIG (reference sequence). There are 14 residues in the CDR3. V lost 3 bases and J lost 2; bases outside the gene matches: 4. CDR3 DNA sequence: TGTGCCTGGAGCTCAGGGGGCTCCACAGATACGCAGTATTTT. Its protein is CAWSSGGSTDTQYF.

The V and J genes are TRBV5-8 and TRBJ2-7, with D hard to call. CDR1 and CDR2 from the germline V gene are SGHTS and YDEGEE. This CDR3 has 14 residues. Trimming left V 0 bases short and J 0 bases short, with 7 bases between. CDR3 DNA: TGTGCCAGCAGCTTGGGGACCAACTCCTACGAGCAGTACTTC. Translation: CASSLGTNSYEQYF.

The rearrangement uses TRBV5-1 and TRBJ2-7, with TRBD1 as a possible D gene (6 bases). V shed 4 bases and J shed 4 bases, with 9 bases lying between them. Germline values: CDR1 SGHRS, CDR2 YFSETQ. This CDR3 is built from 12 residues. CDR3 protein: CASSADSYEQYF. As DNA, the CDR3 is TGCGCCAGCAGCGCGGACAGTTACGAGCAGTACTTC.

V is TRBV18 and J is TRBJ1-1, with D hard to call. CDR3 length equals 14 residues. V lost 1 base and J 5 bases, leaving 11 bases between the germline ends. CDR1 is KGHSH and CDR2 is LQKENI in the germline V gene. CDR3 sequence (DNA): TGTGCCAGCTCACCACTCCAGCAAACTACTGAAGCTTTCTTT. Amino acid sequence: CASSPLQQTTEAFF.

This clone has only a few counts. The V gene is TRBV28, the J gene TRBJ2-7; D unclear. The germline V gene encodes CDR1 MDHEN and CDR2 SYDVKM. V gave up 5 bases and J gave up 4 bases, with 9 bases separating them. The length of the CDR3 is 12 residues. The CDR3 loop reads CASSTTRYEQYF. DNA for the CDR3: TGTGCCAGCAGTACTACACGTTACGAGCAGTACTTC.

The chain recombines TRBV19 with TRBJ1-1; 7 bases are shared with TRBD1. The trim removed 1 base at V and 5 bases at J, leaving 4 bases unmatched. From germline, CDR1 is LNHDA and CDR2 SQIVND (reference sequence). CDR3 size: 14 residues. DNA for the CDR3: TGTGCCAGTAGTATAGCAACAGGGGTAACTGAAGCTTTCTTT. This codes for CASSIATGVTEAFF.

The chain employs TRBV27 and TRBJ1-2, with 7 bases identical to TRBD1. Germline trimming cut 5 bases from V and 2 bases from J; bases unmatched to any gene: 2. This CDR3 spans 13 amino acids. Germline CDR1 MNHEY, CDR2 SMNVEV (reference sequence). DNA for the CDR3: TGTGCCAGCAGTGTGGACAGGAACTATGGCTACACCTTC. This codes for CASSVDRNYGYTF.

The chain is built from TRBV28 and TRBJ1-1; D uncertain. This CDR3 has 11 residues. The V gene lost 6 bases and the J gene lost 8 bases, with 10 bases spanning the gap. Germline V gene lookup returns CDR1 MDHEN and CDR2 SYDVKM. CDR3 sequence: CASRTRREAFF. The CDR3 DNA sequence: TGTGCCAGCAGGACGAGGCGAGAAGCTTTCTTT.